This is a list of T cell receptor beta chains from one sample in a study of blood T cell repertoires in COVID-19. Clones were sequenced by immunoSEQ multiplex PCR, and TCRdb holds only the in-frame ones, with some missing. The sample consists of roughly 150,000 clones, 83% of them appearing once. Input material: peripheral blood. The receptors stem from an elderly woman with acute or convalescent COVID-19. The CDR3 runs from the conserved cysteine through the conserved F or W. The D gene is left open where the match is weak. Clone size, where shown, is once, few, many, or a class for clones that have expanded.

clone_size d_call j_call v_call cdr3_nt cdr3_aa
NA NA TRBJ2-3 TRBV29-1 TGCAGCGTTGACTCGCGTAGCACAGATACGCAGTATTTT CSVDSRSTDTQYF
NA NA TRBJ1-1 TRBV27 TGTGCCAGCAGTTCCGCTCAGGGTAAGACTTTCTTT CASSSAQGKTFF
NA NA TRBJ1-3 TRBV5-4 TGTGCCAGCAGCAGTTACGGGGTCGGAAACACCATATATTTT CASSSYGVGNTIYF
few TRBD1 TRBJ2-3 TRBV4-1 TGCGCCAGCAGCCAACTTGGGACAGGGACGTATACGCAGTATTTT CASSQLGTGTYTQYF
NA NA TRBJ1-5 TRBV12-3/TRBV12-4 TGTGCCAGCAGTTTTGGTCGGGATCAGCCCCAGCATTTT CASSFGRDQPQHF
few NA TRBJ1-2 TRBV11-2 TGTGCCAGCAGCCGACCGGTAGCTGATGGCTACACCTTC CASSRPVADGYTF
NA NA TRBJ1-2 TRBV29-1 TGCAGCGTTGGTCAGGGCCGCTCACAGGGCTACACCTTC CSVGQGRSQGYTF
NA TRBD1 TRBJ1-1 TRBV19 TGTGCCAGTACAAGGACAGGCTTAAGCACTGAAGCTTTCTTT CASTRTGLSTEAFF
once NA TRBJ2-3 TRBV11-2 TGTGCCAGCAGCTTCCAGGGCACAGATACGCAGTATTTT CASSFQGTDTQYF
once TRBD2 TRBJ2-2 TRBV2 TGTGCCAGCAGTGCTGGACTAGCGGGAGCACCCGGGGAGCTGTTTTTT CASSAGLAGAPGELFF
few NA TRBJ1-1 TRBV21-1 TGTGCCAGCAGCAAAGGAGGGAAGGGGGCGAACACTGAAGCTTTCTTT CASSKGGKGANTEAFF
NA NA TRBJ2-7 TRBV7-2 TGTGCCAGCAGCTTAGAGGTAGCAGCTCCCTACGAGCAGTACTTC CASSLEVAAPYEQYF
NA NA TRBJ2-4 TRBV27 TGTGCCAGCAGTTTAGTCAACAGGGAGCTAGCCAAAAACATTCAGTACTTC CASSLVNRELAKNIQYF
NA NA TRBJ1-1 TRBV5-5 TGTGCCAGCAGCGGCTTCACAGGGAACACTGAAGCTTTCTTT CASSGFTGNTEAFF
NA TRBD1 TRBJ1-1 TRBV18 TGTGCCAGCTCACCACCGACAGGGGGAATGAACACTGAAGCTTTCTTT CASSPPTGGMNTEAFF
NA TRBD1 TRBJ2-2 TRBV6-2/TRBV6-3 TGTGCCAGCAGCTGGTCAACCGGGACAGGGGGTCTTTCCACCGGGGAGCTGTTTTTT CASSWSTGTGGLSTGELFF
NA TRBD1 TRBJ2-1 TRBV7-3 TGTGCCAGCAGCCAAGACAGGGGCTCCTACAATGAGCAGTTCTTC CASSQDRGSYNEQFF